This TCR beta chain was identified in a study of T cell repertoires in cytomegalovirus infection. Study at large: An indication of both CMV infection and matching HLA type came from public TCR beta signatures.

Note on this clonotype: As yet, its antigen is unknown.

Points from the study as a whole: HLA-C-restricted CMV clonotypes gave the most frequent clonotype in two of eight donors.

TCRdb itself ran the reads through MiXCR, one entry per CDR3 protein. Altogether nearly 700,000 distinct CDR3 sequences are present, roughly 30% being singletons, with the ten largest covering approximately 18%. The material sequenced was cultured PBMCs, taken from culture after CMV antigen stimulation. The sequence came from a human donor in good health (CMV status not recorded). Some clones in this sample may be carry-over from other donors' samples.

The CDR3 DNA follows: TGTGCCACCTATAAAAACACCGGGGAGCTGTTTTTT. Residues: CATYKNTGELFF. The rearrangement uses TRBV15 and TRBJ2-2; D not certain. Per germline, CDR1 LNHNV and CDR2 YYDKDF (reference sequence). There are 12 residues in the CDR3. V gave up 8 bases and J gave up 2 bases, with 6 bases separating them.